The 22 T cell receptor beta chains given below trace back to one sample, sequenced in a study of vaccination effects on CD4 cells after COVID-19. These receptors have no identified antigens. Expansion of antigen-specific CD4+ T cells with viral peptide pools was carried out by the ViraFEST assay before sequencing. Researchers isolated CD4+ T cells once approximately ten days of culture had elapsed. The person was diagnosed with PCR-confirmed SARS-CoV-2 infection between March and December 2020. TCRdb's copy holds only in-frame clones and misses some; the assay was immunoSEQ multiplex PCR. The data contain some 40,000 clones, about three quarters of them singletons. The source material was CD4+ T cells from PBMCs cultured with HCoV-NL63 spike peptides, sampled before COVID-19 vaccination. Receptors originate from a human donor who had a prior SARS-CoV-2 infection.

The V gene is TRBV3-1 (or the pseudogene TRBV3-2), the J gene TRBJ2-7, with 8 bases fitting TRBD2. Looked up from germline, CDR1 is LGHDT and CDR2 is YNNKEL (reference sequence). This CDR3 has 16 residues. The ends lost 0 bases at V and 2 bases at J; junction bases unmatched: 6. The CDR3 sequence: CASSQELAGGAYEQYF. In DNA, the CDR3 is TGTGCCAGCAGCCAAGAATTGGCGGGAGGAGCCTACGAGCAGTACTTC.

This clone was counted a few times. This chain links TRBV19 with TRBJ1-2; TRBD1 matches at 8 bases. Germline trimming cut 7 bases from V and 8 bases from J; bases unmatched to any gene: 9. The CDR3 spans 13 residues. Looked up from germline, CDR1 is LNHDA and CDR2 is SQIVND (reference sequence). As DNA, the CDR3 is TGTGCCAGTAATGAGGACAGGGACCGGGGCTACACCTTC. Its protein product is CASNEDRDRGYTF.

V is TRBV12-3 or TRBV12-4 and J is TRBJ2-7; D might be TRBD2 (5 bases). The V gene lost 5 bases and the J gene lost 6 bases, with 14 bases spanning the gap. The CDR3 has 13 amino acids. CDR3 nucleotide sequence: TGTGCCAGCAGTCCTAGCTCTGGCGGCGAGCAGTACTTC. Translation: CASSPSSGGEQYF.

V usage is TRBV30 and J usage is TRBJ1-6, with 9 bases matching TRBD1. CDR3 size: 15 residues. Germline V CDR1 and CDR2: GTSNPN, SVGIG (reference sequence). V shed 8 bases, J shed 7 bases, and the junction held 12 bases outside the gene matches. Here the CDR3 reads CAGDSNRGPNSPLHF. In nucleotides, the CDR3 is TGTGCCGGGGATTCTAACAGGGGGCCAAATTCACCCCTCCACTTT. The complete variable domain, with remaining parts taken from reference TRBV30 and TRBJ1-6, reads SQTIHQWPATLVQPVGSPLSLECTVEGTSNPNLYWYRQAAGRGLQLLFYSVGIGQISSEVPQNLSASRPQDRQFILSSKKLLLSDSGFYLCAGDSNRGPNSPLHFGNGTRLTVT.

This sequence joins TRBV5-1 and TRBJ2-7; 11 nucleotides line up with TRBD2. The trim removed 2 bases at V and 2 bases at J, leaving 6 bases unmatched. Per germline, CDR1 SGHRS and CDR2 YFSETQ. This CDR3 spans 16 amino acids. The CDR3 sequence: CASSLGLAGGTYEQYF. The CDR3 nucleotides read TGCGCCAGCAGCTTAGGACTAGCGGGTGGGACCTACGAGCAGTACTTC.

The chain recombines TRBV7-2 with TRBJ1-1, with D possibly matching TRBD1 (5 bases). CDR1 SGHTA and CDR2 FQGNSA come from the germline V gene. Trimming cost V 3 bases and J 4 bases, with 12 bases left between them. The CDR3 has 14 amino acids. This CDR3 is CASSFGGVATEAFF. CDR3 nucleotides: TGTGCCAGCAGCTTTGGGGGGGTCGCCACTGAAGCTTTCTTT.

This clone was counted once. V gene TRBV19 combines with J gene TRBJ2-5, with D possibly being TRBD1 or TRBD2 (5 bases each). Trimming shortened V by 6 bases and J by 2 bases, and 22 bases separated the two germline ends. CDR1 is LNHDA, CDR2 SQIVND, per germline (reference sequence). The CDR3 has 17 amino acids. Here the CDR3 reads CASRKTGLARTQETQYF. CDR3 nucleotides: TGTGCCAGTAGAAAAACGGGGCTAGCCCGCACACAAGAGACCCAGTACTTC. The complete variable domain, with remaining parts taken from reference TRBV19 and TRBJ2-5, reads DGGITQSPKYLFRKEGQNVTLSCEQNLNHDAMYWYRQDPGQGLRLIYYSQIVNDFQKGDIAEGYSVSREKKESFPLTVTSAQKNPTAFYLCASRKTGLARTQETQYFGPGTRLLVL.

The V gene is TRBV4-1, the J gene TRBJ1-2; D is possibly TRBD1 (5 bases). There are 15 residues in the CDR3. CDR1 is MGHRA and CDR2 is YSYEKL in the germline V gene. Between the trimmed V and J ends, which lost 8 bases and 5 bases, there was a span of 21 bases. CDR3 sequence reads: CASSQPGALGYGYTF. The CDR3 coding sequence is TGCGCCAGCTCTCAGCCCGGGGCCTTAGGGTATGGCTACACCTTC.

V usage is TRBV5-4 and J usage is TRBJ2-5; D is possibly TRBD1 or TRBD2 (5 bases each). Trimming cost V 4 bases and J 5 bases, with 15 bases left between them. The CDR3 length is 14 residues. CDR1 and CDR2 (germline): SGHNT, YYREEE (reference sequence). For the CDR3, the DNA is TGTGCCAGCAGCCCGGGTGGGGACCGGGAGACCCAGTACTTC. This encodes CASSPGGDRETQYF.

V gene TRBV2 combines with J gene TRBJ2-3; 7 bases line up with TRBD2. This CDR3 is 15 amino acids long. The junction had 9 bases not matched to a gene; V was cut back by 7 bases and J by 2 bases. The germline gives CDR1 SNHLY, CDR2 FYNNEI. Here the CDR3 reads CASNGRSGTTDTQYF. The CDR3, as DNA: TGTGCCAGCAACGGAAGAAGCGGGACCACAGATACGCAGTATTTT.

This clone came up a few times. V and J are TRBV9 and TRBJ2-2; 7 bases are shared with TRBD1. Losses at the gene ends were 5 bases for V and 4 bases for J; bases not matched to a gene: 5. This CDR3 region has 14 residues. The V gene's germline CDR1 is SGDLS and CDR2 YYNGEE. The CDR3 protein is CASSRTGATGELFF. The CDR3 nucleotides read TGTGCCAGCAGTAGAACAGGGGCCACCGGGGAGCTGTTTTTT.

This clone was picked up a small number of times. The chain has TRBV6-6 and TRBJ2-7; 9 positions match TRBD1. The V gene end was trimmed by 5 bases and the J gene end by 6 bases; junction bases not matched to a gene: 5. CDR3 size: 13 residues. Germline CDR1 reads MNHNY; CDR2 reads SVGAGI (reference sequence). The CDR3 nucleotides read TGTGCCAGCAGTACAGGGGGCGCGGCCGAGCAGTACTTC. It translates to CASSTGGAAEQYF.

A single count supports this clone. This rearrangement joins TRBV24-1 to TRBJ2-1, with 8 nucleotides matching TRBD1. The V segment lost 3 bases and the J segment 5 bases; nucleotides outside the gene matches: 11. CDR1 is KGHDR, CDR2 SFDVKD, per germline. This CDR3 is built from 17 residues. The CDR3 sequence: CATSDTGTGKTNNEQFF. Here the CDR3 DNA reads TGTGCCACCAGTGATACCGGGACAGGCAAGACTAACAATGAGCAGTTCTTC.

The CDR3 coding sequence is TGTGCCAGCAGCGTAGGGACGGGGTTTAATGAAAAACTGTTTTTT. This translates into CASSVGTGFNEKLFF. This chain joins TRBV28 and TRBJ1-4; TRBD1 might be the D (5 bases). CDR1 and CDR2 (germline): MDHEN, SYDVKM. With 6 bases removed from V and 4 bases from J, the gap between germline ends came to 15 bases. The CDR3 runs to 15 residues.

This clone was counted only a few times. The junction and the germline gene differ at one end; a read error may be behind it. This chain connects TRBV24-1 to TRBJ2-7; D unresolved. There are 10 residues in the CDR3. From germline, CDR1 is KGHDR and CDR2 SFDVKD. The CDR3, as DNA: TGTGCCACCACTCGCGAGGTTTGGAACTTC. It specifies CATTREVWNF.

The J gene is TRBJ1-2, the V gene TRBV10-3; no reliable D call. This CDR3 has 15 amino acids. V was trimmed by 7 bases and J by 2 bases, leaving 17 bases between them. In germline, CDR1 is ENHRY, CDR2 SYGVKD. For the CDR3, the DNA is TGTGCCATCAACACCAACAAGGGTGGGAACTATGGCTACACCTTC. Translated, it gives CAINTNKGGNYGYTF.

J is TRBJ1-5 and V is TRBV5-5; a weak D match, TRBD1 (6 bases). CDR3 length: 13 residues. V lost 4 bases, J lost 5 bases, and 10 bases lay in between. CDR1 is SGHKS, CDR2 YYEKEE, per germline (reference sequence). The CDR3, as DNA: TGTGCCAGCAGCCCTCACAGGGATCAGCCCCAGCATTTT. It codes for CASSPHRDQPQHF.

The chain is built from TRBV5-5 and TRBJ2-3, with D perhaps matching TRBD1 (5 bases). Trimming removed 2 bases from V and 2 bases from J, with 9 bases in between. The CDR3 consists of 14 residues. Germline CDR1 is SGHKS and CDR2 is YYEKEE (reference sequence). CDR3 sequence reads: CASSFRVDTDTQYF. The CDR3 region has the DNA TGTGCCAGCAGCTTCAGGGTCGACACAGATACGCAGTATTTT.

The chain joins TRBV7-9 to TRBJ2-2, with a weak D call TRBD2 (6 bases). Germline lookup yields CDR1 SEHNR and CDR2 FQNEAQ (reference sequence). The CDR3 totals 13 residues. V lost 9 bases to trimming and J lost 4 bases, with 12 bases between them. The CDR3: CARSGEATGELFF. The CDR3 DNA is TGTGCCAGGTCGGGGGAGGCCACCGGGGAGCTGTTTTTT.

This chain joins TRBV5-4 and TRBJ1-4; D not resolved. This CDR3 contains 15 residues. Trimming took 4 bases from V and 0 from J, leaving 10 bases between them. Germline V gene lookup returns CDR1 SGHNT and CDR2 YYREEE (reference sequence). CDR3 bases: TGTGCCAGCAGCCGCGACCCAGCAACTAATGAAAAACTGTTTTTT. Residues: CASSRDPATNEKLFF.

J is TRBJ1-5 and V is TRBV6-5; 7 bases agree with TRBD1. V shed 8 bases, J shed 7 bases, and the junction held 8 bases outside the gene matches. The CDR3 is 13 amino acids. The germline V gene encodes CDR1 MNHEY and CDR2 SVGAGI. CDR3 amino acids: CASGDRDRQPQHF. The CDR3 DNA reads TGTGCCAGCGGAGACAGGGACCGACAGCCCCAGCATTTT.

The chain combines TRBV18 with TRBJ2-1; tentatively, D is TRBD2 (5 bases). V lost 3 bases and J lost 7, with 16 bases in between. This CDR3 comprises 15 residues. Germline V CDR1 and CDR2: KGHSH, LQKENI. In nucleotides, the CDR3 is TGTGCCAGCTCACCGCTGGGTCTCTCGGGGAATGAGCAGTTCTTC. Its translation is CASSPLGLSGNEQFF.